The 25 T cell receptor beta chains below come from one sample, sequenced in a study of T cells in Graves' hyperthyroidism and ophthalmopathy. RNA transcripts yielded amplified TCR beta CDR3 regions. RT-PCR in the first round (using the HTBI primer set) targeted the TCR CDR3. MiXCR was run by TCRdb on the multiplex PCR reads, yielding one entry per CDR3 protein. The table lists about 280,000 distinct CDR3 sequences, under 30% of them singletons. Sequences were obtained from blood. The origin of the receptors is a man aged 40-49 years with Graves' hyperthyroidism that later progressed to Graves' ophthalmopathy.

On this clonotype: An end of the junction differs from the germline gene, which may be a read error. The V and J genes are TRBV7-2 and TRBJ2-7; 7 nucleotides agree with TRBD1. Looked up from germline, CDR1 is SGHTA and CDR2 is FQGNSA. The CDR3 extends over 13 amino acids. This chain's CDR3 is CAGSGRQGYEQYF. The CDR3 DNA reads TGTGCCGGCAGCGGCCGACAGGGCTACGAGCAGTACTTC.

This clonotype was counted at least ten times. The V and J genes are TRBV3-1 and TRBJ2-7; D unresolved. The germline gives CDR1 LGHDT, CDR2 YNNKEL (reference sequence). The CDR3 loop spans 12 amino acids. The V and J ends lost 3 bases and 1 base respectively, with 4 bases between them. CDR3 sequence (DNA): TGTGCCAGCAGCCACACTTCCTACGAGCAGTACTTC. The encoded protein is CASSHTSYEQYF.

This clonotype was observed at least ten times. The V and J genes are TRBV12-3 or TRBV12-4 and TRBJ2-7; no reliable D call. Trimming took off 3 bases at V and 4 bases at J, with 7 bases between the two ends. This CDR3 has 12 amino acids. CDR3 residues: CASSFRRYEQYF. The CDR3, as DNA: TGTGCCAGCAGTTTTCGACGTTACGAGCAGTACTTC.

The chain links TRBV18 to TRBJ1-1; TRBD1 matches at 10 bases. Per the germline V gene, CDR1 is KGHSH and CDR2 is LQKENI. CDR3 length equals 14 residues. V dropped 3 bases and J dropped 10; count of bases not matched to a gene: 8. In DNA form, the CDR3 reads TGTGCCAGCTCACCCCAGGGACAGGGGCTTGGAGCTTTCTTT. The encoded protein is CASSPQGQGLGAFF.

The table lists this clonotype with many counts. The rearrangement joins TRBV19 to TRBJ1-1; weak D call: TRBD1 (5 bases). The CDR3 sequence is 14 residues long. CDR1 is LNHDA, CDR2 SQIVND, per germline (reference sequence). V lost 3 bases to trimming and J lost 1 base, with 9 bases between them. The CDR3 here is CASSIQGRNTEAFF. The CDR3 region has the DNA TGTGCCAGTAGTATCCAGGGACGGAACACTGAAGCTTTCTTT.

This clonotype was counted between two and nine times. The chain has TRBV5-1 and TRBJ1-3; D is undetermined. The CDR3 is 15 residues long. Trimming removed 0 bases at V and 7 bases at J, with 14 bases between. The germline V gene has CDR1 SGHRS and CDR2 YFSETQ. The CDR3 loop reads CASSLGGKSVNTIYF. The CDR3 DNA reads as TGCGCCAGCAGCTTGGGAGGGAAGTCGGTGAACACCATATATTTT. The whole variable domain, filled in from reference TRBV5-1 and TRBJ1-3, reads KAGVTQTPRYLIKTRGQQVTLSCSPISGHRSVSWYQQTPGQGLQFLFEYFSETQRNKGNFPGRFSGRQFSNSRSEMNVSTLELGDSALYLCASSLGGKSVNTIYFGEGSWLTVV.

This clonotype was recorded at least ten times. The CDR3 loop reads CASSSNRGWNEQYF. As DNA, the CDR3 is TGTGCCAGCAGTTCGAACAGGGGTTGGAACGAGCAGTACTTC. The V gene is TRBV12-3 or TRBV12-4, the J gene TRBJ2-7, with 7 nucleotides matching TRBD1. Trimming removed 4 bases from V and 5 bases from J; junction bases left unmatched: 8. This CDR3 has 14 residues.

This chain links TRBV20-1 with TRBJ2-5, with 8 positions matching TRBD2. Germline CDR1 DFQATT, CDR2 SNEGSKA (reference sequence). The CDR3 has 13 residues. V shed 5 bases, J shed 4 bases, and the junction held 6 bases outside the gene matches. CDR3 sequence reads: CSAPAGDSETQYF. The CDR3 DNA follows: TGCAGTGCTCCAGCGGGAGATTCAGAGACCCAGTACTTC.

The rearrangement uses TRBV12-3 or TRBV12-4 and TRBJ1-1, with no clear D. The V end was cut by 4 bases, the J end by 4 bases, with 13 bases between. CDR3 size: 14 residues. The CDR3 coding sequence is TGTGCCAGCAGTTGGAGGCTCAAGGTCACTGAAGCTTTCTTT. Protein: CASSWRLKVTEAFF.

This clonotype was observed a handful of times. This chain links TRBV27 with TRBJ1-5; weak D call: TRBD1 (6 bases). Germline assignment: CDR1 MNHEY and CDR2 SMNVEV (reference sequence). CDR3 size: 15 residues. V lost 5 bases and J lost 4, with 15 bases in between. The CDR3 region is CASSPLGTTNQPQHF. The CDR3, as DNA: TGTGCCAGCAGTCCCCTAGGGACAACTAATCAGCCCCAGCATTTT.

V and J are TRBV7-3 and TRBJ1-5, with a possible D match to TRBD1 (6 bases). The germline V and J ends were trimmed by 3 bases and 7 bases, with 16 bases remaining between them. Germline-derived CDR1 and CDR2 are SGHTA and FQGTGA. There are 15 residues in the CDR3. The CDR3 loop is CASSLTRQGNQPQHF. The CDR3 DNA follows: TGTGCCAGCAGCTTGACTCGGCAGGGGAACCAGCCCCAGCATTTT.

This clonotype came up a few times. A much larger clone differs from this one at a single base, so this may be a read error. This chain joins TRBV2 and TRBJ2-2; D ambiguous. Looked up from germline, CDR1 is SNHLY and CDR2 is FYNNEI. This CDR3 region has 12 residues. The CDR3 spells CVSAAHTGELFF. CDR3 coding DNA: TGTGTCAGCGCAGCACACACCGGGGAGCTGTTTTTT.

In its sample, this clonotype was seen many times. The J gene is TRBJ1-2, the V gene TRBV6-1; maybe TRBD1 (5 bases). V dropped 8 bases and J dropped 2 bases, with 12 bases sitting between them. Germline V gene sequence: CDR1 MNHNS, CDR2 SASEGT. The CDR3 consists of 13 residues. DNA for the CDR3: TGTGCCAGCGATGCTTGGGGGAACTATGGCTACACCTTC. Amino acids: CASDAWGNYGYTF.

This clonotype appeared a single time. The chain combines TRBV5-6 with TRBJ1-1, with TRBD1 matching over 8 bases. The length of the CDR3 is 15 residues. Per germline, CDR1 SGHDT and CDR2 YYEEEE. V lost 0 bases to trimming and J lost 5 bases; unmatched junction nucleotides: 6. CDR3 in DNA: TGTGCCAGCAGCTTGGGTGGACAGGGTTGGACTGAAGCTTTCTTT. Its translation is CASSLGGQGWTEAFF.

This clonotype was observed at least ten times. The rearrangement joins TRBV28 to TRBJ2-2, with D unclear. V gave up 5 bases and J gave up 6 bases, with 13 bases separating them. Germline V CDR1 and CDR2: MDHEN, SYDVKM. This CDR3 spans 14 amino acids. The CDR3 coding sequence is TGTGCCAGCAGTAACCCCCCTGGGTCCGGGGAGCTGTTTTTT. Translated: CASSNPPGSGELFF. Looking up the rest from reference TRBV28 and TRBJ2-2 gives the full variable domain: DVKVTQSSRYLVKRTGEKVFLECVQDMDHENMFWYRQDPGLGLRLIYFSYDVKMKEKGDIPEGYSVSREKKERFSLILESASTNQTSMYLCASSNPPGSGELFFGEGSRLTVL.

Many counts were recorded for this clonotype. The chain couples TRBV12-3 or TRBV12-4 to TRBJ1-1, with no clear D. CDR3 size: 13 residues. Trimming pared 1 base from V and 10 bases from J, leaving 13 bases between. CDR3 loop: CASSLVGPTGAFF. The CDR3 coding sequence is TGTGCCAGCAGTTTAGTTGGCCCAACGGGAGCTTTCTTT.

V and J are TRBV7-2 and TRBJ1-1; no firm D call. The CDR3 spans 13 residues. V lost 0 bases, J lost 5 bases, and 7 bases lay in between. Per the germline V gene, CDR1 is SGHTA and CDR2 is FQGNSA. The CDR3 here is CASSLAPVTEAFF. The DNA for the CDR3 is TGTGCCAGCAGCTTAGCCCCCGTTACTGAAGCTTTCTTT.

This clonotype appeared many times. The gene calls are TRBV20-1 and TRBJ2-7, with 7 positions matching TRBD2. The germline CDR1 and CDR2 sequences are DFQATT and SNEGSKA (reference sequence). The CDR3 contains 13 residues. V shed 0 bases, J shed 3 bases, and the junction held 2 bases outside the gene matches. The CDR3 is CSARDPSGYEQYF. Here the CDR3 DNA reads TGCAGTGCTAGAGATCCTAGCGGCTACGAGCAGTACTTC.

This clonotype was observed at least ten times. The rearrangement joins TRBV15 to TRBJ1-1; unclear D gene. Trimming removed 0 bases from V and 0 bases from J, with 5 bases in between. This CDR3 has 14 amino acids. Germline V gives CDR1 LNHNV, CDR2 YYDKDF (reference sequence). CDR3 coding DNA: TGTGCCACCAGCAGAGACCTCTTGAACACTGAAGCTTTCTTT. This gives the protein CATSRDLLNTEAFF. Supplemented by reference TRBV15 and TRBJ1-1, the full variable domain reads DAMVIQNPRYQVTQFGKPVTLSCSQTLNHNVMYWYQQKSSQAPKLLFHYYDKDFNNEADTPDNFQSRRPNTSFCFLDIRSPGLGDTAMYLCATSRDLLNTEAFFGQGTRLTVV.

This clonotype occurred many times. This chain links TRBV30 with TRBJ1-2; TRBD1 agrees at 8 bases. J lost 4 bases, V lost 3 bases, and 4 bases had no gene match. Per germline, CDR1 GTSNPN and CDR2 SVGIG (reference sequence). This CDR3 has 13 amino acids. CDR3 coding DNA: TGTGCCTGGAGGGAGACAGGGGCCTATGGCTACACCTTC. This translates into CAWRETGAYGYTF.

The chain couples TRBV6-1 to TRBJ1-2; 8 nucleotides line up with TRBD1. In germline, CDR1 is MNHNS, CDR2 SASEGT. CDR3 size: 13 residues. V was pared by 4 bases and J by 4 bases, with 2 bases of the junction left unmatched. CDR3 in amino acids: CASSATGAYGYTF. In DNA form, the CDR3 reads TGTGCCAGCAGTGCGACAGGGGCCTATGGCTACACCTTC.

This clonotype was detected ten times or more. The chain carries TRBV6-2 or TRBV6-3 and TRBJ2-7, with D perhaps assigned TRBD1 or TRBD2 (5 bases each). Germline loops: CDR1 MNHEY, CDR2 SVGEGT. This CDR3 region has 14 residues. V was cut by 4 bases and J by 5 bases, with 15 bases left in between. CDR3 nucleotide sequence: TGTGCCAGCAGTTCCCTAGGGGAGTCCGACGAGCAGTACTTC. Residues: CASSSLGESDEQYF.

The chain is built from TRBV30 and TRBJ1-1; D unclear. CDR3 size: 14 residues. Germline V gene data show CDR1 as GTSNPN and CDR2 as SVGIG (reference sequence). With 8 bases removed from V and 4 bases from J, the gap between germline ends came to 20 bases. This CDR3 reads CAGRKWEWGTEAFF. In DNA form, the CDR3 reads TGTGCCGGTAGAAAGTGGGAATGGGGCACTGAAGCTTTCTTT.

This clonotype showed up many times. The chain is built from TRBV11-2 and TRBJ1-6, with a weak D call TRBD1 (5 bases). The V end was cut by 0 bases, the J end by 9 bases, with 12 bases between. Germline V gene lookup returns CDR1 SGHAT and CDR2 FQNNGV. The CDR3 runs 15 residues. CDR3 loop: CASSLDPGGSSPLHF. CDR3 nucleotide sequence: TGTGCCAGCAGCTTAGACCCGGGGGGATCTTCACCCCTCCACTTT.

This clonotype was counted at least ten times. The V call is TRBV3-1, the J call TRBJ2-7, with D possibly matching TRBD1 (5 bases). Trimming cost V 3 bases and J 2 bases, with 17 bases left between them. The CDR3 is made up of 16 amino acids. Germline V CDR1 and CDR2: LGHDT, YNNKEL (reference sequence). CDR3 DNA: TGTGCCAGCAGCCAGAGCAGGGCTCGCGCGACCTACGAGCAGTACTTC. Residues: CASSQSRARATYEQYF.